The rows below give T cell receptor beta chains drawn from one sample of a study of blood T cell repertoires in COVID-19. Repertoires were generated with immunoSEQ multiplex PCR, while TCRdb's copy carries only in-frame clones and drops some. The sample records roughly 70,000 clones, 75% to 90% being singletons. The sequencing input was peripheral blood. Receptors originate from a woman at least 80 years old with active COVID-19. The CDR3 runs from the conserved cysteine through the conserved F or W. A D gene is named only where the DNA matches it firmly. The size entry is marked missing in some rows and otherwise reads once, few, many or a size class.

D | J | size | V | length | CDR3 | DNA
TRBD1 | TRBJ2-5 | once | TRBV18 | 15 | CASSPGQGAGETQYF | TGTGCCAGCTCACCGGGACAGGGGGCCGGGGAGACCCAGTACTTC
. | TRBJ2-7 | . | TRBV12-3/TRBV12-4 | 12 | CASSTEHYEQYF | TGTGCCAGCAGTACAGAGCACTACGAGCAGTACTTC
. | TRBJ2-7 | few | TRBV20-1 | 13 | CSASGRGRYEQYF | TGCAGTGCTAGTGGGCGGGGCCGCTACGAGCAGTACTTC
. | TRBJ1-1 | . | TRBV6-5 | 13 | CASSYLRDREAFF | TGTGCCAGCAGTTACCTGCGGGACCGTGAAGCTTTCTTT
TRBD2 | TRBJ2-1 | . | TRBV2 | 20 | CASSEVGRLAGTRVHNEQFF | TGTGCCAGCAGTGAAGTAGGGCGACTAGCGGGGACGAGGGTGCACAATGAGCAGTTCTTC
. | TRBJ2-1 | few | TRBV3-1/TRBV3-2 | 12 | CASSLADDEQFF | TGTGCCAGCAGCCTAGCCGATGATGAGCAGTTCTTC
. | TRBJ2-3 | . | TRBV5-1 | 15 | CASSYGTTEGGTQYF | TGCGCCAGCAGCTACGGGACTACCGAAGGGGGGACGCAGTATTTT
. | TRBJ1-5 | . | TRBV27 | 19 | CASSRRPSVPGPLGQPQHF | TGTGCCAGCAGCCGTAGACCTAGCGTCCCGGGACCCTTAGGTCAGCCCCAGCATTTT
TRBD2 | TRBJ2-1 | . | TRBV6-6 | 15 | CASVLRLAGGDEQFF | TGTGCCAGCGTACTTAGACTAGCGGGAGGCGATGAGCAGTTCTTC
. | TRBJ1-1 | . | TRBV6-5 | 15 | CAPTKEITGNTEAFF | TGTGCCCCAACTAAGGAGATCACAGGGAACACTGAAGCTTTCTTT
. | TRBJ2-1 | . | TRBV7-3 | 14 | CASSLRAKNNEQFF | TGTGCCAGCAGCTTAAGGGCGAAGAACAATGAGCAGTTCTTC
TRBD1 | TRBJ2-5 | . | TRBV4-1 | 18 | CASSQGGQGALGGETQYF | TGCGCCAGCAGCCAAGGGGGGCAGGGGGCGCTGGGAGGAGAGACCCAGTACTTC
. | TRBJ2-7 | . | TRBV28 | 14 | CASSAPGPSYEQYF | TGTGCCAGCAGTGCTCCGGGTCCCTCCTACGAGCAGTACTTC
. | TRBJ2-7 | . | TRBV21-1 | 15 | CASTLFGTATYEQYF | TGTGCCAGCACCCTATTCGGGACAGCAACCTACGAGCAGTACTTC
TRBD2 | TRBJ2-7 | . | TRBV20-1 | 15 | CSASPVTSGRGEQYF | TGCAGTGCTAGTCCCGTGACTAGCGGGAGAGGCGAGCAGTACTTC
. | TRBJ2-3 | . | TRBV7-9 | 13 | CASSLGQHNTQYF | TGTGCCAGCAGCTTAGGGCAACACAATACGCAGTATTTT
. | TRBJ2-5 | once | TRBV11-1 | 13 | CASSFGSGETQYF | TGTGCCAGCAGCTTTGGCTCGGGGGAGACCCAGTACTTC
. | TRBJ2-1 | . | TRBV12-2 | 13 | CASRFPPGRAPFF | TGTGCAAGTCGCTTCCCGCCCGGGAGGGCCCCGTTCTTC
. | TRBJ1-1 | few | TRBV6-5 | 11 | CASGGETEAFF | TGTGCCAGCGGGGGGGAAACTGAAGCTTTCTTT
. | TRBJ1-2 | . | TRBV28 | 11 | CASRLMMGYTF | TGTGCCAGCAGACTCATGATGGGCTACACCTTC